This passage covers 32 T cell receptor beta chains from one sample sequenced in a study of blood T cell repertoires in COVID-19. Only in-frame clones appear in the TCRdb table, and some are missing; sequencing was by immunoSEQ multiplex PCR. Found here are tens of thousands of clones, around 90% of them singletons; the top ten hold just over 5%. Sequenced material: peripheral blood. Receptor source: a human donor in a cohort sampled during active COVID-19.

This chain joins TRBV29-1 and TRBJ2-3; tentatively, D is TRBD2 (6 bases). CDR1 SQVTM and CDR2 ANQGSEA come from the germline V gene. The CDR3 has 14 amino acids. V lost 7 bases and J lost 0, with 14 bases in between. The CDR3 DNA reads TGCAGCGCCACTGGGCGGGGTAGCACAGATACGCAGTATTTT. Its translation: CSATGRGSTDTQYF.

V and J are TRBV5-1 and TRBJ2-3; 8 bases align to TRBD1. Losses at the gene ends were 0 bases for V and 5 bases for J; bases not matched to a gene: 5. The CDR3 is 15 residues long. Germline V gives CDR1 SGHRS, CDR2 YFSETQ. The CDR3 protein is CASSLGQGAEDTQYF. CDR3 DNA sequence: TGCGCCAGCAGCTTGGGGCAGGGGGCAGAAGATACGCAGTATTTT.

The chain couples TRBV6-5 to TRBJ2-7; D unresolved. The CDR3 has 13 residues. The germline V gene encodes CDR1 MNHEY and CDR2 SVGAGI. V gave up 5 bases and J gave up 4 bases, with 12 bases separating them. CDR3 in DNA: TGTGCCAGCAGTCTCACCCTAGAGTACGAGCAGTACTTC. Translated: CASSLTLEYEQYF.

This chain's CDR3 is CASSDSSSSGANVLTF. The CDR3 coding sequence is TGTGCCAGCAGTGACTCGTCGTCCTCTGGGGCCAACGTCCTGACTTTC. The rearrangement joins TRBV6-4 to TRBJ2-6; no clear D gene. In germline, CDR1 is MRHNA, CDR2 SNTAGT. The CDR3 covers 16 residues. V shed 0 bases and J shed 0 bases, with 6 bases lying between them.

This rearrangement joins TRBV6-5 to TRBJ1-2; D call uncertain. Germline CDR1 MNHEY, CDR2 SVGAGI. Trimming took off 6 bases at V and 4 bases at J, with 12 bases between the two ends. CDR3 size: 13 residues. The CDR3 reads CASRYAGSYGYTF. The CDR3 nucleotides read TGTGCCAGCAGGTACGCTGGTAGCTATGGCTACACCTTC.

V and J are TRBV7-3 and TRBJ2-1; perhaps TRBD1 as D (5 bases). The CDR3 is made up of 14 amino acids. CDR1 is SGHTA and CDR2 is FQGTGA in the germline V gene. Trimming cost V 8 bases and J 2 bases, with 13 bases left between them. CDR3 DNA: TGTGCCAGCGGCCAGGGAAACCCCTACAATGAGCAGTTCTTC. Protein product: CASGQGNPYNEQFF.

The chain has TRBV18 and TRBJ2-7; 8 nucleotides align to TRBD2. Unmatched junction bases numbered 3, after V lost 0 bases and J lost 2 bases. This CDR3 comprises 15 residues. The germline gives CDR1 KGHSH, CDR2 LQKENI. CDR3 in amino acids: CASSPPGLVAYEQYF. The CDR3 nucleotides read TGTGCCAGCTCACCACCGGGACTAGTAGCCTACGAGCAGTACTTC.

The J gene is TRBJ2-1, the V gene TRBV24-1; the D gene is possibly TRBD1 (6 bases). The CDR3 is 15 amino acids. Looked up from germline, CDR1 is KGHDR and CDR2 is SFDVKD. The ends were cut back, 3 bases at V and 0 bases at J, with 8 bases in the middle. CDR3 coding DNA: TGTGCCACCAGTGATCCGGGACACTCCTACAATGAGCAGTTCTTC. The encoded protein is CATSDPGHSYNEQFF.

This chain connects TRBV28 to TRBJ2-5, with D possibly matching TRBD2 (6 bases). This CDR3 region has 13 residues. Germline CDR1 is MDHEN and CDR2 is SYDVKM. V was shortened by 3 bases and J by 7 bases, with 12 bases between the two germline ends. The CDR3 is CASSFDGSRTQYF. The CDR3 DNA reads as TGTGCCAGCAGTTTCGACGGGAGTAGGACCCAGTACTTC.

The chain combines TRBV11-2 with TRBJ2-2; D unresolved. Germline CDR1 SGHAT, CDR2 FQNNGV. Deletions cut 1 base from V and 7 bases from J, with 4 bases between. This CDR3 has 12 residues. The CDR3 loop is CASSLVIGELFF. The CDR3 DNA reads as TGTGCCAGCAGCTTAGTAATCGGGGAGCTGTTTTTT.

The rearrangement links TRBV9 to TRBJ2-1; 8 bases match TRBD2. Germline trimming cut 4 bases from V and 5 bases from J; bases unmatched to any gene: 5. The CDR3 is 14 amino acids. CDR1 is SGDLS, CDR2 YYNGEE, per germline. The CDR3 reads CASSITSGDNEQFF. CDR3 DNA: TGTGCCAGCAGCATTACTAGCGGTGACAATGAGCAGTTCTTC.

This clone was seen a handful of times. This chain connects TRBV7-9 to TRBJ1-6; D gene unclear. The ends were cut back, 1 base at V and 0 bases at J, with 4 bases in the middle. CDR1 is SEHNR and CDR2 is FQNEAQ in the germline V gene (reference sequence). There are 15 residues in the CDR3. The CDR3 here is CASSLVSSYNSPLHF. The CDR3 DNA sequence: TGTGCCAGCAGCTTAGTCAGCTCCTATAATTCACCCCTCCACTTT.

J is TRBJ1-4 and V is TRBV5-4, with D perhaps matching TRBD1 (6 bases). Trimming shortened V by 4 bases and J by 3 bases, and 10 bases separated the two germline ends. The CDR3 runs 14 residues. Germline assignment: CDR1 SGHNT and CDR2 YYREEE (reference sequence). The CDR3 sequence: CASSETGPNEKLFF. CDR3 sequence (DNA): TGTGCCAGCAGCGAGACAGGACCTAATGAAAAACTGTTTTTT.

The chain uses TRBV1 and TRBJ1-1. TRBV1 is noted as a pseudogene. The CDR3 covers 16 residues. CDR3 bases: TGCACCAGCAGCCAAGATATGGGGGGGGCGAACACTGAAGCTTTCTTT. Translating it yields CTSSQDMGGANTEAFF.

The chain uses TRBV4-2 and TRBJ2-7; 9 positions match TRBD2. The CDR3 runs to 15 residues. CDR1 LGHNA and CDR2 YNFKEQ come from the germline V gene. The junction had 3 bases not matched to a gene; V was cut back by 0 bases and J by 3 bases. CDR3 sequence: CASSQEASGNYEQYF. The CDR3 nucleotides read TGTGCCAGCAGCCAAGAGGCTAGCGGGAACTACGAGCAGTACTTC.

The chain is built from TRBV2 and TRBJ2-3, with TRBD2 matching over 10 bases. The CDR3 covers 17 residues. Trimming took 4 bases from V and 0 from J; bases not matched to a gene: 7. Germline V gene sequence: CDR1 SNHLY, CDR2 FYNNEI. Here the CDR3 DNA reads TGTGCCAGCAGTGGCGCCACTAGCGGGATAAGCACAGATACGCAGTATTTT. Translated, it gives CASSGATSGISTDTQYF.

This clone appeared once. The CDR3 sequence is CASSPPGTGGGNGELFF. In DNA form, the CDR3 reads TGTGCCAGCAGCCCGCCGGGGACAGGGGGCGGTAACGGGGAGCTGTTTTTT. V gene TRBV5-5 combines with J gene TRBJ2-2; the match to TRBD1 covers 12 bases. The trim removed 4 bases at V and 7 bases at J, leaving 11 bases unmatched. Germline CDR1 and CDR2: SGHKS and YYEKEE (reference sequence). CDR3 length: 17 amino acids. Looking up the rest from reference TRBV5-5 and TRBJ2-2 gives the full variable domain: DAGVTQSPTHLIKTRGQQVTLRCSPISGHKSVSWYQQVLGQGPQFIFQYYEKEERGRGNFPDRFSARQFPNYSSELNVNALLLGDSALYLCASSPPGTGGGNGELFFGEGSRLTVL.

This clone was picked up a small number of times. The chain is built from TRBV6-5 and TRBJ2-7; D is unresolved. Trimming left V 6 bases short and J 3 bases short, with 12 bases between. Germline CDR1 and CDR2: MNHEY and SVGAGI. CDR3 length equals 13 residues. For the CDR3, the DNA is TGTGCCAGCAGCCAGACACGTTACTACGAGCAGTACTTC. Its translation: CASSQTRYYEQYF.

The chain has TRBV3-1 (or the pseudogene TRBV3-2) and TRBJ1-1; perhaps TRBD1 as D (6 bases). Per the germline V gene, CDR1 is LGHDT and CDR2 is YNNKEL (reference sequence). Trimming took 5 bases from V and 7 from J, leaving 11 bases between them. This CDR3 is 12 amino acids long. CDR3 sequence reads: CASSRGGYEAFF. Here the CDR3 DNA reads TGTGCCAGCAGCAGGGGGGGCTATGAAGCTTTCTTT.

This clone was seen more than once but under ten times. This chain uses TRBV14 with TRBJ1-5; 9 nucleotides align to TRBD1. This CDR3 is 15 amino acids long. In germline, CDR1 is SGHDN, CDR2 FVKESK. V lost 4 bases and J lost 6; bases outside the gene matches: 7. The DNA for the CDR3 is TGTGCCAGCAGCCTCGGGACAGGGAAATCTCAGCCCCAGCATTTT. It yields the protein CASSLGTGKSQPQHF. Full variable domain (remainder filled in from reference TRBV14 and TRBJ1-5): EAGVTQFPSHSVIEKGQTVTLRCDPISGHDNLYWYRRVMGKEIKFLLHFVKESKQDESGMPNNRFLAERTGGTYSTLKVQPAELEDSGVYFCASSLGTGKSQPQHFGDGTRLSIL.

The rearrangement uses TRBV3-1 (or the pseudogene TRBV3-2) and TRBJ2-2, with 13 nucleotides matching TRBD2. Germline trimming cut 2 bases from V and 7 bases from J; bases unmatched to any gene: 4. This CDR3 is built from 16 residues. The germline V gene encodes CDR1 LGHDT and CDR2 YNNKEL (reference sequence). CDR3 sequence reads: CASSQIGTSGIGELFF. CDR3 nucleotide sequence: TGTGCCAGCAGCCAAATCGGGACTAGCGGGATCGGGGAGCTGTTTTTT.

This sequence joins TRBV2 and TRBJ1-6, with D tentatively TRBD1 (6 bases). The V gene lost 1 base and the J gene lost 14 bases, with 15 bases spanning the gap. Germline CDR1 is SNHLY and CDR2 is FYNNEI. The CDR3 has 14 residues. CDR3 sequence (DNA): TGTGCCAGCAGTGAAGGCGGACAGAGTATCACCCTCCACTTT. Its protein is CASSEGGQSITLHF. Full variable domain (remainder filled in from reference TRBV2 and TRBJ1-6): EPEVTQTPSHQVTQMGQEVILRCVPISNHLYFYWYRQILGQKVEFLVSFYNNEISEKSEIFDDQFSVERPDGSNFTLKIRSTKLEDSAMYFCASSEGGQSITLHFGNGTRLTVT.

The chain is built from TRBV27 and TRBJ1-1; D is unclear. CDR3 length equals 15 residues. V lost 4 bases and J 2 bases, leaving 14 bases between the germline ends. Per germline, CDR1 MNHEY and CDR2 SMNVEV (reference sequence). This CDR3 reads CASSSRPGLNTEAFF. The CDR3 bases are TGTGCCAGCAGTTCCCGGCCGGGTTTAAACACTGAAGCTTTCTTT.

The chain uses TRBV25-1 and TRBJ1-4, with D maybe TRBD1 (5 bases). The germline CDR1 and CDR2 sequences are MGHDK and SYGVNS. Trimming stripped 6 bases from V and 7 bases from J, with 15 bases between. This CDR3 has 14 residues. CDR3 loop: CASSPPTVTEKLFF. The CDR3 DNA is TGTGCCAGCAGCCCCCCGACAGTTACTGAAAAACTGTTTTTT.

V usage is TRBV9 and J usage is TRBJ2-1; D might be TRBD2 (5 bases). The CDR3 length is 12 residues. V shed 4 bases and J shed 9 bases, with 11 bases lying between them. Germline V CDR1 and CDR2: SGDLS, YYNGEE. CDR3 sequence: CASSPDAGEQFF. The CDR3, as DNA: TGTGCCAGCAGCCCAGACGCGGGTGAGCAGTTCTTC.

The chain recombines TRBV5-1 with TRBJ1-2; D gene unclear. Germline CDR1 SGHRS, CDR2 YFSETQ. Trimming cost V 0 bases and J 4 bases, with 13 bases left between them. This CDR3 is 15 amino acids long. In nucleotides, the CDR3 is TGCGCCAGCAGCTTGGATGGCCAGCCTAGCTATGGCTACACCTTC. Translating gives CASSLDGQPSYGYTF.

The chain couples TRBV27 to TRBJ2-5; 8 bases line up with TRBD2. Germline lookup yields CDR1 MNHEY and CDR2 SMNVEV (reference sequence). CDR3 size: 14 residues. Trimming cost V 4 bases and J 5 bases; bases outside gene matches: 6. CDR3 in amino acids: CASSSRGGRETQYF. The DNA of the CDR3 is TGTGCCAGCAGTTCCCGGGGCGGGAGGGAGACCCAGTACTTC.

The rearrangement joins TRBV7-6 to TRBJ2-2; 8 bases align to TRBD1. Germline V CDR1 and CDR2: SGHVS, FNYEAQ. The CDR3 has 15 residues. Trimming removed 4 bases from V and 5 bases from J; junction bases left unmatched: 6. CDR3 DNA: TGTGCCAGCAGCTCTACACAGGGGGAAACCGGGGAGCTGTTTTTT. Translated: CASSSTQGETGELFF.

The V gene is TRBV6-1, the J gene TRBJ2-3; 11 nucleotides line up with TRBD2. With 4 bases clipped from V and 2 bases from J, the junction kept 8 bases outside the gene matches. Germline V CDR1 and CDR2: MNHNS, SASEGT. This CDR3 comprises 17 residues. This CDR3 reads CASSATPGLAATDTQYF. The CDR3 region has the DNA TGTGCCAGCAGTGCGACCCCGGGACTAGCGGCCACAGATACGCAGTATTTT.

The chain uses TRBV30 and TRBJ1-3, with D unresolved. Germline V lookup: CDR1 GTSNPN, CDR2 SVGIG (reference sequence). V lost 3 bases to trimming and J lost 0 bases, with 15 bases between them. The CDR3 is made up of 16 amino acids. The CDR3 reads CAWSGPVGLSGNTIYF. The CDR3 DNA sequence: TGTGCCTGGAGCGGACCCGTCGGACTCTCTGGAAACACCATATATTTT.

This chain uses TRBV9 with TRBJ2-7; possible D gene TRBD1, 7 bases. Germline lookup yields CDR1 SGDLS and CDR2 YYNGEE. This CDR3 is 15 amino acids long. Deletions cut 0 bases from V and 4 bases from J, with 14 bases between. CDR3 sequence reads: CASSVGGGGGYEQYF. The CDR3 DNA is TGTGCCAGCAGCGTAGGAGGAGGGGGCGGGTACGAGCAGTACTTC.

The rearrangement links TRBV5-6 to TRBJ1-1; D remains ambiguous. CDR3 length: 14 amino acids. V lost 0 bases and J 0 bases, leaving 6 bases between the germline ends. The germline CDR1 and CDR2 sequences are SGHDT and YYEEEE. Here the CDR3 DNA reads TGTGCCAGCAGCTTGGTTCTAATGAACACTGAAGCTTTCTTT. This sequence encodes CASSLVLMNTEAFF. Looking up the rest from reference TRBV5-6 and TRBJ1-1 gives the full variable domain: DAGVTQSPTHLIKTRGQQVTLRCSPKSGHDTVSWYQQALGQGPQFIFQYYEEEERQRGNFPDRFSGHQFPNYSSELNVNALLLGDSALYLCASSLVLMNTEAFFGQGTRLTVV.